This is a list of T cell receptor beta chains from one sample in a study of patients and donors after allogeneic stem cell transplantation. From the RT-PCR reads, TCRdb called clonotypes with MiXCR, one entry per CDR3 protein. The sample carries 200,000 to 250,000 distinct CDR3 sequences, over 30% recorded once. The specimen sequenced was blood, either unsorted or a sorted T cell fraction (not recorded which). The receptors shown here come from a human donor who was either an allogeneic HSCT recipient or a stem cell or donor lymphocyte infusion donor (not recorded which). It is not recorded whose cells these are; they may come from a transplant donor. Both conserved end residues are part of each CDR3. A D gene is named only where the DNA matches it firmly. Clone sizes are given selectively: once, few, many, or a class where the clone is expanded.

TRBV5-1	-	TRBJ1-1	-	CASSGGGHQNTEAFF	TGCGCCAGCTCCGGGGGCGGACACCAGAACACTGAAGCTTTCTTT
TRBV10-3	-	TRBJ2-3	-	CAITENPGGTDTQYF	TGTGCCATCACCGAGAATCCGGGTGGAACAGATACGCAGTATTTT
TRBV20-1	-	TRBJ1-2	-	CSARDPGKRASNYGYTF	TGCAGTGCTAGAGATCCAGGAAAGCGAGCTTCTAACTATGGCTACACCTTC
TRBV12-3/TRBV12-4	TRBD1	TRBJ1-3	many	CASSPGDSLSGNTIYF	TGTGCCAGCAGTCCCGGGGACAGCCTCTCTGGAAACACCATATATTTT
TRBV15	-	TRBJ1-2	-	CATSRDKAGNPYGYTF	TGTGCCACCAGCAGAGATAAGGCAGGGAACCCCTATGGCTACACCTTC
TRBV5-6	TRBD1	TRBJ2-7	few	CASSGEDRGRSYEQYF	TGTGCCAGCAGCGGGGAGGACAGGGGAAGATCCTACGAGCAGTACTTC
TRBV28	-	TRBJ1-2	-	CASSSTGGANYGYTF	TGTGCCAGCAGTTCCACAGGAGGAGCTAACTATGGCTACACCTTC
TRBV5-1	TRBD1	TRBJ2-5	-	CASSSATGLQETQYF	TGCGCCAGCAGCAGTGCGACAGGGCTGCAAGAGACCCAGTACTTC
TRBV6-6	-	TRBJ1-1	-	CASSYSDGLNTEAFF	TGTGCCAGCAGTTACTCGGACGGCTTGAACACTGAAGCTTTCTTT
TRBV10-3	TRBD1	TRBJ2-1	-	CAIRTGVPRNEQFF	TGTGCCATCAGGACAGGGGTCCCGCGCAATGAGCAGTTCTTC
TRBV7-2	-	TRBJ1-5	-	CASSLSRQYNQPQHF	TGTGCCAGCAGCTTATCTCGACAGTACAATCAGCCCCAGCATTTT
TRBV28	-	TRBJ1-2	few	CASSSRDPSNYGYTF	TGTGCCAGCAGTTCCAGGGACCCATCTAACTATGGCTACACCTTC
TRBV3-1	TRBD1	TRBJ1-5	few	CASSQGAGQAYQPQHF	TGTGCCAGCAGCCAAGGCGCCGGACAGGCTTATCAGCCCCAGCATTTT
TRBV7-8	-	TRBJ1-1	few	CASSSVLDTEAFF	TGTGCCAGCAGCTCGGTCCTAGACACTGAAGCTTTCTTT
TRBV5-1	TRBD1	TRBJ1-2	few	CASSWMGQGDYGYTF	TGCGCCAGCAGCTGGATGGGACAGGGAGACTATGGCTACACCTTC
TRBV12-3/TRBV12-4	-	TRBJ1-2	few	CASSPPPGKGEYGYTF	TGTGCCAGCAGCCCCCCCCCAGGGAAGGGGGAATATGGCTACACCTTC
TRBV5-5	-	TRBJ1-2	few	CASSSQAAANYGYTF	TGTGCCAGCAGCTCACAGGCAGCTGCTAACTATGGCTACACCTTC
TRBV4-1	-	TRBJ2-7	-	CASSPTWRLQASYEQYF	TGCGCCAGCAGCCCTACTTGGAGATTACAGGCCTCCTACGAGCAGTACTTC
TRBV7-2	TRBD1	TRBJ1-2	-	CASRGQGLGYGYTF	TGTGCCAGCAGGGGACAGGGGTTAGGGTATGGCTACACCTTC
TRBV20-1	-	TRBJ1-5	few	CSASGAKPQHF	TGCAGTGCTAGTGGGGCTAAGCCCCAGCATTTT
TRBV3-1	-	TRBJ1-6	few	CASSQEPGSRSPLHF	TGTGCCAGCAGCCAAGAGCCGGGTAGCAGGTCACCCCTCCACTTT
TRBV5-1	-	TRBJ2-7	-	CASSLGTGRPYEQYF	TGCGCCAGCAGCTTGGGAACAGGTCGGCCCTACGAGCAGTACTTC
TRBV28	-	TRBJ1-1	few	CASRAGLEAFF	TGTGCCAGCAGGGCCGGGCTTGAAGCTTTCTTT
TRBV20-1	-	TRBJ1-1	-	CRAPGSTTEAFF	TGCAGGGCGCCGGGCTCAACCACTGAAGCTTTCTTT
TRBV20-1	TRBD1	TRBJ1-5	-	CSAREPGQGKGEPQHF	TGCAGTGCTAGAGAGCCGGGACAGGGGAAAGGGGAGCCCCAGCATTTT
TRBV6-6	-	TRBJ2-5	-	CASGGSQETQYF	TGTGCCAGCGGGGGTTCCCAAGAGACCCAGTACTTC
TRBV5-1	-	TRBJ2-5	few	CASSLVLGERETQYF	TGCGCCAGCAGCTTGGTTTTGGGGGAGCGGGAGACCCAGTACTTC
TRBV7-8	-	TRBJ2-1	-	CASSRWDGTYNEQFF	TGTGCCAGCAGCCGTTGGGACGGAACCTACAATGAGCAGTTCTTC
TRBV7-2	TRBD1	TRBJ1-1	-	CASSFRTGGNTEAFF	TGTGCCAGCAGCTTTCGGACAGGGGGCAACACTGAAGCTTTCTTT
TRBV15	TRBD1	TRBJ2-4	-	CATSQGQGGKNIQYF	TGTGCCACCAGCCAGGGACAGGGTGGGAAAAACATTCAGTACTTC
TRBV7-9	TRBD1	TRBJ2-1	few	CASSLAQQGLVYNEQFF	TGTGCCAGCAGCTTAGCACAACAGGGGTTAGTCTACAATGAGCAGTTCTTC
TRBV5-1	TRBD1	TRBJ1-2	-	CASSGGDSRYGYTF	TGCGCCAGCAGCGGCGGGGACAGCCGCTATGGCTACACCTTC
TRBV3-1	TRBD1	TRBJ2-3	-	CASSSRTGLDTQYF	TGTGCCAGCAGCTCTCGGACAGGGCTAGATACGCAGTATTTT